The source of this TCR beta chain is a study of circulating and synovial CD4+ cells in juvenile arthritis. The method was immunoSEQ multiplex PCR; TCRdb's version includes in-frame clones alone and lacks a portion of them. Of over 13,000 clones listed, over 70% are singletons. Findings of the study overall: Circulating pathogenic-like lymphocytes shared a substantially higher fraction of CDR3 sequences with synovium than bulk blood.

Of note for this clone: Its antigen is currently unknown.

The CDR3 runs to 15 residues. Germline lookup yields CDR1 SQVTM and CDR2 ANQGSEA. V lost 6 bases and J lost 4, with 18 bases in between. The source is a human patient with juvenile idiopathic arthritis. Some clones in this sample may be carry-over from other donors' samples. Sequenced material: CD4+ T cells from synovial fluid. The J gene is TRBJ2-2, the V gene TRBV29-1; possibly TRBD2 for D (7 bases). The CDR3 reads CSVRARGASTGELFF. CDR3 bases: TGCAGCGTCCGAGCCCGGGGGGCAAGCACCGGGGAGCTGTTTTTT.